This is a list of T cell receptor beta chains from one sample in a study of blood T cell repertoires in COVID-19. TCRdb's table, derived via immunoSEQ multiplex PCR, lists solely in-frame clones and lacks some. The table includes about 330,000 clones, about 91% detected once. Sequenced: peripheral blood. Every receptor here comes from a man younger than 40 with COVID-19, enrolled during active disease. The CDR3 runs from the conserved cysteine through the conserved F or W. The D gene is left open where the match is weak. Some rows have no size entry. The others give once, few or many, or a class for an expanded clone.

d_gene | abundance | j_gene | v_gene | CDR3aa | CDR3nt
. | . | TRBJ1-5 | TRBV6-5 | CASSFGASLQPQHF | TGTGCCAGCAGTTTTGGAGCTTCTCTTCAGCCCCAGCATTTT
. | . | TRBJ2-7 | TRBV27 | CASSFGTPYEQYF | TGTGCCAGCAGTTTCGGGACACCCTACGAGCAGTACTTC
. | . | TRBJ2-3 | TRBV7-2 | CASSSQGGADTQYF | TGTGCCAGCAGCTCCCAGGGAGGAGCAGATACGCAGTATTTT
. | once | TRBJ1-1 | TRBV11-2 | CASSKQRGGTEAFF | TGTGCCAGCAGCAAGCAAAGGGGTGGTACTGAAGCTTTCTTT
TRBD2 | . | TRBJ2-1 | TRBV19 | CASSIAGGLPYNEQFF | TGTGCCAGTAGTATAGCGGGGGGATTACCATACAATGAGCAGTTCTTC
. | . | TRBJ1-4 | TRBV3-1/TRBV3-2 | CASARGQVATSFNEKLFF | TGTGCCAGTGCACGTGGGCAGGTTGCGACGTCGTTTAATGAAAAACTGTTTTTT
TRBD2 | . | TRBJ2-3 | TRBV5-1 | CASTLLAGYQDTQYF | TGCGCCAGCACCCTACTAGCGGGGTATCAAGATACGCAGTATTTT
. | . | TRBJ2-1 | TRBV11-1 | CASSLAYSRGLLNEQFF | TGTGCCAGCAGCTTAGCTTACAGTAGGGGCCTTCTCAATGAGCAGTTCTTC
TRBD1 | . | TRBJ1-4 | TRBV3-1/TRBV3-2 | CASSRTGGREKLFF | TGTGCCAGCAGTCGGACAGGGGGCCGAGAAAAACTGTTTTTT
. | . | TRBJ2-7 | TRBV11-1 | CASSLPGGLSYEQYF | TGTGCCAGCAGCCTCCCCGGCGGCCTCTCCTACGAGCAGTACTTC
. | . | TRBJ1-5 | TRBV6-5 | CASTSGALNQPQHF | TGTGCCAGCACTTCAGGGGCCCTCAATCAGCCCCAGCATTTT
TRBD2 | . | TRBJ2-1 | TRBV6-5 | CASSLGLAGFNEQFF | TGTGCCAGCAGTTTGGGACTAGCGGGGTTTAATGAGCAGTTCTTC
TRBD1 | . | TRBJ2-1 | TRBV29-1 | CSASGTGNAYNEQFF | TGCAGCGCCTCTGGGACAGGTAATGCCTACAATGAGCAGTTCTTC
. | . | TRBJ2-2 | TRBV6-5 | CASSYPSGSGELFF | TGTGCCAGCAGTTACCCTAGTGGGTCCGGGGAGCTGTTTTTT
. | . | TRBJ1-6 | TRBV5-6 | CASSPTWGHNSPLHF | TGTGCCAGCAGCCCGACATGGGGCCATAATTCACCCCTCCACTTT
. | . | TRBJ2-2 | TRBV7-9 | CASSLPAGELFF | TGTGCCAGCAGCTTACCGGCCGGGGAGCTGTTTTTT
. | . | TRBJ1-5 | TRBV28 | CASSLRGAGQPQHF | TGTGCCAGCAGTTTACGTGGGGCTGGGCAGCCCCAGCATTTT
. | once | TRBJ2-7 | TRBV28 | CASSYPGVHYEQYF | TGTGCCAGCAGTTACCCCGGGGTCCACTACGAGCAGTACTTC
. | . | TRBJ1-2 | TRBV7-9 | CASSLSGSNYGYTF | TGTGCCAGCAGCCTGTCGGGTTCGAACTATGGCTACACCTTC
TRBD1 | . | TRBJ1-2 | TRBV6-2/TRBV6-3 | CASSSPAGGLYGYTF | TGTGCCAGCAGTTCTCCGGCAGGGGGCCTCTATGGCTACACCTTC
. | . | TRBJ2-1 | TRBV18 | CASSPENRVVNEQFF | TGTGCCAGCTCACCAGAAAACAGGGTCGTCAATGAGCAGTTCTTC
. | . | TRBJ2-1 | TRBV11-3 | CASSLRGGSANEQFF | TGTGCCAGCAGCCTCAGGGGAGGGTCGGCCAATGAGCAGTTCTTC